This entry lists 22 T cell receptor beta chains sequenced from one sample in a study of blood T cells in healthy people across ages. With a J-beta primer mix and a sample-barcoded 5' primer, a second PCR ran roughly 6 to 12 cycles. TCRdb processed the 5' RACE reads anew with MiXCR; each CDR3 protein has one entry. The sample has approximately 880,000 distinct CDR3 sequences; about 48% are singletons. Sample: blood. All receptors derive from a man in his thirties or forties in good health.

The DNA for the CDR3 is TGCGCCAGCAGCTTGGGTGGACCCTCTGGGGCCAACGTCCTGACTTTC. It codes for CASSLGGPSGANVLTF. The V call is TRBV5-1, the J call TRBJ2-6; D is unresolved. In germline, CDR1 is SGHRS, CDR2 YFSETQ. The CDR3 runs 16 residues. Trimming removed 0 bases from V and 0 bases from J, with 7 bases in between.

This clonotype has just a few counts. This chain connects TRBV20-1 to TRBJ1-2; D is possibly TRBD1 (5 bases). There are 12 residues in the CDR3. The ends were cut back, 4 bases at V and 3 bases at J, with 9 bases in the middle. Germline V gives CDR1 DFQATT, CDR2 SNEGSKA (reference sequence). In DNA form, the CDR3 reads TGCAGTGCTACCGGGACGGACTATGGCTACACCTTC. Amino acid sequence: CSATGTDYGYTF.

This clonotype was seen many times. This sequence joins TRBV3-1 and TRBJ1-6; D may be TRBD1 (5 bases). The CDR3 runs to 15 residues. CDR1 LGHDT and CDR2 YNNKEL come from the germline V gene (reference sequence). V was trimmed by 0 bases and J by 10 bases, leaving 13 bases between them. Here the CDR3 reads CASSQDVGLRSPLHF. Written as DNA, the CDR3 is TGTGCCAGCAGCCAAGATGTGGGGCTGCGGTCACCCCTCCACTTT.

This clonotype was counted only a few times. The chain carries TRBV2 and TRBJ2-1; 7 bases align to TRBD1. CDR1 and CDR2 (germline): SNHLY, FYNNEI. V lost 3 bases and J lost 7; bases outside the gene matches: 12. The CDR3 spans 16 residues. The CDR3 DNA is TGTGCCAGCAGTGAGAGGGCCAGGGGGAGTGAGAATGAGCAGTTCTTC. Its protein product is CASSERARGSENEQFF.

CDR3 region: CASSQDSGTEAFF. CDR3 nucleotide sequence: TGTGCCAGCAGCCAAGATAGTGGAACTGAAGCTTTCTTT. V usage is TRBV3-1 and J usage is TRBJ1-1; D is unresolved. Germline V lookup: CDR1 LGHDT, CDR2 YNNKEL (reference sequence). The germline V and J ends were trimmed by 0 bases and 5 bases, with 7 bases remaining between them. CDR3 length: 13 residues.

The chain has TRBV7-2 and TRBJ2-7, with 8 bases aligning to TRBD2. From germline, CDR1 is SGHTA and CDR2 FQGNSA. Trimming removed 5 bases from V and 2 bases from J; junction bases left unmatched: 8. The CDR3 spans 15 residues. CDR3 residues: CASSPEAGGPYEQYF. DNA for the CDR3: TGTGCCAGCAGCCCCGAGGCGGGGGGCCCCTACGAGCAGTACTTC.

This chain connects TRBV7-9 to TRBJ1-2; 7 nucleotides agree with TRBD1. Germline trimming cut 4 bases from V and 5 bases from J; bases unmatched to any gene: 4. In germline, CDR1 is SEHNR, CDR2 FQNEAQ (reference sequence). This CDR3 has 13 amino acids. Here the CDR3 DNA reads TGTGCCAGCAGCTCAGAGGGGGCTTATGGCTACACCTTC. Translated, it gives CASSSEGAYGYTF.

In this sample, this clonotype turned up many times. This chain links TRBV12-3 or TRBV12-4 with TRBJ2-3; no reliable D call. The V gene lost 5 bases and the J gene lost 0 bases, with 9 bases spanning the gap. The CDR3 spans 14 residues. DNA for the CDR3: TGTGCCAGCAGTCTCCGTGCTAGCACAGATACGCAGTATTTT. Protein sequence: CASSLRASTDTQYF.

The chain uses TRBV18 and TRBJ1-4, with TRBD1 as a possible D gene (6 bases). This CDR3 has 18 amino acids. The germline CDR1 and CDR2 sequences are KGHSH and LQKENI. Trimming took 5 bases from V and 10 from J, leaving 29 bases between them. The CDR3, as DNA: TGTGCCAGCTCAACTTCGGACAGTTGGGCATCATCCCTCGGAAAACTGTTTTTT. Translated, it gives CASSTSDSWASSLGKLFF.

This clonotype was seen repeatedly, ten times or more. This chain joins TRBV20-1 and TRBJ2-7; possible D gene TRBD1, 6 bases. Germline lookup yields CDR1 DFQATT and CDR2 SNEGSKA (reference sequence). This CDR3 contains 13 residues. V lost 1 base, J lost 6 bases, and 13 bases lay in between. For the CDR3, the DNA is TGCAGTGCTAGAGGAACAGGGACGGGCGAGCAGTACTTC. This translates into CSARGTGTGEQYF.

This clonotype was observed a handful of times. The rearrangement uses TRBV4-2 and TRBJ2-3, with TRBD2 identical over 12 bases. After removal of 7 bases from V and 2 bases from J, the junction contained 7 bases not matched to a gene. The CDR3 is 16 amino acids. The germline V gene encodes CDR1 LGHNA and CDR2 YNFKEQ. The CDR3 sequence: CASNPTSGGHTDTQYF. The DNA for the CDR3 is TGTGCCAGCAACCCTACTAGCGGGGGGCACACAGATACGCAGTATTTT.

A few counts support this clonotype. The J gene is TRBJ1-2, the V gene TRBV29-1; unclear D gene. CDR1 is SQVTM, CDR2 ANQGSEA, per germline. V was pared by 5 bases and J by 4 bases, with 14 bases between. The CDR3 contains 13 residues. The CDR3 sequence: CSVTRGGSYGYTF. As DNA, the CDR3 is TGCAGCGTTACCCGTGGAGGGTCCTATGGCTACACCTTC. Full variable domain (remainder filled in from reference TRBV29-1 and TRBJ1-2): SAVISQKPSRDICQRGTSLTIQCQVDSQVTMMFWYRQQPGQSLTLIATANQGSEATYESGFVIDKFPISRPNLTFSTLTVSNMSPEDSSIYLCSVTRGGSYGYTFGSGTRLTVV.

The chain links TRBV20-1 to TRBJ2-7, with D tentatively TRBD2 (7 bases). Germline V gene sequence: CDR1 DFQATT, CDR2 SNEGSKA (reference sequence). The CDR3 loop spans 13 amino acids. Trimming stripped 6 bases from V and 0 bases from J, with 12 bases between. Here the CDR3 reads CSAEGGVSYEQYF. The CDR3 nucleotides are TGCAGTGCGGAAGGGGGGGTCTCCTACGAGCAGTACTTC.

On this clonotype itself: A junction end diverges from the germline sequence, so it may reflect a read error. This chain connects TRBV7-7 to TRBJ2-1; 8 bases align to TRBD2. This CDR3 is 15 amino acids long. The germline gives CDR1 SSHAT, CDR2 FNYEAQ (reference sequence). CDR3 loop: CASSSGGDGLETQFF. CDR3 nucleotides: TGTGCTAGCAGCTCCGGGGGGGACGGCCTGGAGACCCAGTTCTTC. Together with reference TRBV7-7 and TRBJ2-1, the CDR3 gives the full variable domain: GAGVSQSPRYKVTKRGQDVTLRCDPISSHATLYWYQQALGQGPEFLTYFNYEAQPDKSGLPSDRFSAERPEGSISTLTIQRTEQRDSAMYRCASSSGGDGLETQFFGPGTRLTVL.

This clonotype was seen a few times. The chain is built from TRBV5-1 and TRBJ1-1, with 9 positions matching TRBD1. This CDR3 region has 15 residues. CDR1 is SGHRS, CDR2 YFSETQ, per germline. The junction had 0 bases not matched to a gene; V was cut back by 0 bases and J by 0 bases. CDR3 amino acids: CASSLDRGLNTEAFF. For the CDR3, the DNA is TGCGCCAGCAGCTTGGACAGGGGGCTGAACACTGAAGCTTTCTTT.

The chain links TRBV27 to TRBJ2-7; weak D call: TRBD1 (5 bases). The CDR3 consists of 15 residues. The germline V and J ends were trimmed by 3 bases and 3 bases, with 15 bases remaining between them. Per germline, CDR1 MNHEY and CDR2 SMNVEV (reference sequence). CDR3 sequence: CASSLVQELDYEQYF. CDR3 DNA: TGTGCCAGCAGTTTGGTACAGGAGCTTGACTACGAGCAGTACTTC.

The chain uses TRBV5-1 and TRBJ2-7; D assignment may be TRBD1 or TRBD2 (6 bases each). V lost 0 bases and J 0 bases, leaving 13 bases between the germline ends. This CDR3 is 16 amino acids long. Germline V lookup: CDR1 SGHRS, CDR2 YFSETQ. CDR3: CASSLGHRDSSYEQYF. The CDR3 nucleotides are TGCGCCAGCAGCTTGGGACACAGGGACTCCTCCTACGAGCAGTACTTC.

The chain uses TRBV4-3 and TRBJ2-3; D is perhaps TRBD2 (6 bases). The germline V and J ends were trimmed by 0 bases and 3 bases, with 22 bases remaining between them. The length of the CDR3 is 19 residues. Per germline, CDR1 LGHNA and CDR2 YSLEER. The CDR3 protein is CASSQEGNQRVPRTDTQYF. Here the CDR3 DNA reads TGCGCCAGCAGCCAAGAAGGTAACCAGCGGGTCCCAAGGACAGATACGCAGTATTTT.

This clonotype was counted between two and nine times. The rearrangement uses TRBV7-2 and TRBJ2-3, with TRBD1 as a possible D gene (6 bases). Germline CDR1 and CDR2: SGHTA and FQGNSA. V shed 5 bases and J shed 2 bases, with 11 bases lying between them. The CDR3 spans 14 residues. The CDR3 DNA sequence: TGTGCCAGCAGCCCTTGGGACACCACAGATACGCAGTATTTT. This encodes CASSPWDTTDTQYF.

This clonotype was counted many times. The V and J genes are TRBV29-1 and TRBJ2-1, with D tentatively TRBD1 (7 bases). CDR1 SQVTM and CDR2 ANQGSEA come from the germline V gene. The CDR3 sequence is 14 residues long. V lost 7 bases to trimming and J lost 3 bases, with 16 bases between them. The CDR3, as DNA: TGCAGCGGCAGCCGACAGGGACTCTACAATGAGCAGTTCTTC. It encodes CSGSRQGLYNEQFF.

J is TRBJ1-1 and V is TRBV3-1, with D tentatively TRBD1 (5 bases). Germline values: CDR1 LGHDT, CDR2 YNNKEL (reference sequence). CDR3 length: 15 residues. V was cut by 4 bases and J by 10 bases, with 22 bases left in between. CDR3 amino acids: CASSPHGGVASRAFF. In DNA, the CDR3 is TGTGCCAGCAGCCCACACGGGGGGGTCGCGAGCAGAGCTTTCTTT.

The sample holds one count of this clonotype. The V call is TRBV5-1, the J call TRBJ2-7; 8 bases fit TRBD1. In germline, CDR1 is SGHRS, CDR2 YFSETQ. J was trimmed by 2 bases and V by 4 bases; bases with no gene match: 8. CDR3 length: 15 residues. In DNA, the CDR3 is TGCGCCAGCAGCCCGGAGGACAGGGAGACCTACGAGCAGTACTTC. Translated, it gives CASSPEDRETYEQYF.